The 25 T cell receptor beta chains presented below share a single source sample, sequenced in a study of T cells in Graves' hyperthyroidism and ophthalmopathy. Researchers took RNA transcripts and amplified the TCR beta CDR3 regions from them. Initially, a first-round RT-PCR of the TCR CDR3 employed the HTBI primer set. TCRdb reprocessed the multiplex PCR reads via MiXCR and lists one record per CDR3 protein. The sample contains 550,000 to 700,000 distinct CDR3 sequences, around 15% of which appear only once. Sequenced material: blood. The receptor source for this set is a woman between 40 and 50 years old with Graves' ophthalmopathy.

The gene calls are TRBV29-1 and TRBJ1-1; no clear D gene. Germline V gene data show CDR1 as SQVTM and CDR2 as ANQGSEA. The CDR3 runs 14 residues. Trimming shortened V by 6 bases and J by 0 bases, and 14 bases separated the two germline ends. The CDR3 region is CSVAPDGLNTEAFF. The CDR3 DNA follows: TGCAGCGTGGCCCCGGACGGACTGAACACTGAAGCTTTCTTT. Variable domain in full (rest from reference TRBV29-1 and TRBJ1-1): SAVISQKPSRDICQRGTSLTIQCQVDSQVTMMFWYRQQPGQSLTLIATANQGSEATYESGFVIDKFPISRPNLTFSTLTVSNMSPEDSSIYLCSVAPDGLNTEAFFGQGTRLTVV.

This clonotype was seen repeatedly, ten times or more. The chain joins TRBV6-1 to TRBJ1-2; the D gene is possibly TRBD1 (5 bases). The germline CDR1 and CDR2 sequences are MNHNS and SASEGT. CDR3 size: 15 residues. With 6 bases removed from V and 7 bases from J, the gap between germline ends came to 21 bases. The CDR3: CASRGGLNEVGGYTF. The CDR3 region has the DNA TGTGCCAGCAGGGGGGGACTCAACGAAGTCGGTGGCTACACCTTC.

This clonotype was counted only a few times. The chain employs TRBV13 and TRBJ2-7, with D unclear. CDR3 size: 13 residues. Germline lookup yields CDR1 PRHDT and CDR2 FYEKMQ (reference sequence). The V and J ends lost 8 bases and 0 bases respectively, with 11 bases between them. Here the CDR3 reads CASGSRVSYEQYF. In nucleotides, the CDR3 is TGTGCCAGCGGCTCCCGGGTCTCCTACGAGCAGTACTTC.

This clonotype was counted at least ten times. This chain links TRBV4-2 with TRBJ2-7; no reliable D call. The germline gives CDR1 LGHNA, CDR2 YNFKEQ. V lost 1 base to trimming and J lost 1 base, with 11 bases between them. The CDR3 is 15 residues long. CDR3 in DNA: TGTGCCAGCAGCCAAGGGGTGGGAACATCCTACGAGCAGTACTTC. It yields the protein CASSQGVGTSYEQYF.

This chain links TRBV27 with TRBJ1-1; D is uncertain. Germline CDR1 and CDR2: MNHEY and SMNVEV (reference sequence). The CDR3 covers 12 residues. Trimming shortened V by 6 bases and J by 4 bases, and 9 bases separated the two germline ends. CDR3 nucleotide sequence: TGTGCCAGCAGGCGGGATAGCACTGAAGCTTTCTTT. Amino acids: CASRRDSTEAFF.

This clonotype occurred many times. The V call is TRBV12-3 or TRBV12-4, the J call TRBJ2-4; D call uncertain. The CDR3 spans 14 residues. The germline V and J ends were trimmed by 1 base and 2 bases, with 6 bases remaining between them. The CDR3 sequence is CASSLGMTKNIQYF. Here the CDR3 DNA reads TGTGCCAGCAGTTTAGGGATGACCAAAAACATTCAGTACTTC.

This clonotype has a count of ten or more. The V call is TRBV29-1, the J call TRBJ2-7; no clear D. Germline assignment: CDR1 SQVTM and CDR2 ANQGSEA. V lost 2 bases, J lost 5 bases, and 16 bases lay in between. The CDR3 spans 14 residues. CDR3 DNA sequence: TGCAGCGTTGAATTCCCCAATAGAATCCACGAGCAGTACTTC. Translating it yields CSVEFPNRIHEQYF.

The chain employs TRBV6-5 and TRBJ2-7, with no clear D. Trimming left V 0 bases short and J 5 bases short, with 8 bases between. Germline lookup yields CDR1 MNHEY and CDR2 SVGAGI. The CDR3 has 13 residues. CDR3 loop: CASSYSAYDEQYF. In nucleotides, the CDR3 is TGTGCCAGCAGTTACTCTGCTTATGACGAGCAGTACTTC.

This clonotype was seen repeatedly, ten times or more. The chain employs TRBV12-3 or TRBV12-4 and TRBJ1-1; D might be TRBD1 (5 bases). V lost 2 bases and J lost 3, with 7 bases in between. The CDR3 length is 13 residues. Here the CDR3 reads CASSLLGDTEAFF. In DNA, the CDR3 is TGTGCCAGCAGTTTATTGGGGGACACTGAAGCTTTCTTT.

Notes on this clonotype: This clone may be a read error of a much larger clone one base away. The chain employs TRBV6-5 and TRBJ1-5, with D possibly being TRBD1 (5 bases). This CDR3 is built from 14 residues. V lost 3 bases to trimming and J lost 9 bases, with 15 bases between them. The germline V gene encodes CDR1 MNHEY and CDR2 SVGAGI. CDR3 DNA: TGTGCCAGCAGTTATGGGGGAAATGGGTTGCCCCAGCATTTT. Amino acids: CASSYGGNGLPQHF.

This clonotype came up many times. The J gene is TRBJ2-2, the V gene TRBV19; D might be TRBD1 (5 bases). Trimming stripped 5 bases from V and 3 bases from J, with 10 bases between. The CDR3 is 14 amino acids. Germline CDR1 is LNHDA and CDR2 is SQIVND (reference sequence). The CDR3 loop is CASSLRQYTGELFF. The CDR3 DNA follows: TGTGCCAGTAGTCTCCGACAGTACACCGGGGAGCTGTTTTTT.

The table lists this clonotype with many counts. The V call is TRBV12-3 or TRBV12-4, the J call TRBJ2-2; a possible D gene is TRBD1 (5 bases). The CDR3 covers 14 residues. Trimming left V 4 bases short and J 2 bases short, with 8 bases between. CDR3 residues: CASSSGFNTGELFF. The DNA for the CDR3 is TGTGCCAGCAGTTCAGGGTTTAACACCGGGGAGCTGTTTTTT.

This clonotype was seen a handful of times. The chain links TRBV3-1 to TRBJ1-3, with a weak D call TRBD1 (5 bases). V lost 4 bases to trimming and J lost 8 bases, with 15 bases between them. The CDR3 is 14 amino acids. In germline, CDR1 is LGHDT, CDR2 YNNKEL (reference sequence). CDR3 in amino acids: CASSPGLQRDTIYF. The CDR3 nucleotides read TGTGCCAGCAGCCCGGGACTTCAGCGGGACACCATATATTTT.

The chain carries TRBV12-3 or TRBV12-4 and TRBJ2-5, with TRBD2 identical over 12 bases. The CDR3 is made up of 16 amino acids. The trim removed 5 bases at V and 5 bases at J, leaving 9 bases unmatched. The CDR3 loop reads CASSRLAGVSGETQYF. The CDR3 region has the DNA TGTGCCAGCAGTAGACTAGCGGGAGTTTCTGGTGAGACCCAGTACTTC.

This clonotype has a count of ten or more. The V gene is TRBV7-8, the J gene TRBJ2-2; no definite D call. CDR1 SGHVS and CDR2 FQNEAQ come from the germline V gene. The V gene lost 5 bases and the J gene lost 1 base, with 8 bases spanning the gap. This CDR3 spans 14 amino acids. The DNA of the CDR3 is TGTGCCAGCAGCAGGGTTGGGAACACCGGGGAGCTGTTTTTT. Encoded protein: CASSRVGNTGELFF. The complete variable domain, with remaining parts taken from reference TRBV7-8 and TRBJ2-2, reads GAGVSQSPRYKVAKRGQDVALRCDPISGHVSLFWYQQALGQGPEFLTYFQNEAQLDKSGLPSDRFFAERPEGSVSTLKIQRTQQEDSAVYLCASSRVGNTGELFFGEGSRLTVL.

This clonotype was seen a handful of times. The J gene is TRBJ2-2, the V gene TRBV6-5; D is unresolved. CDR3 length: 14 residues. V shed 0 bases and J shed 3 bases, with 5 bases lying between them. CDR1 and CDR2 from the germline V gene are MNHEY and SVGAGI. The chain's CDR3 is CASSYSPDTGELFF. CDR3 in DNA: TGTGCCAGCAGTTACTCTCCAGACACCGGGGAGCTGTTTTTT.

This clonotype was recorded at least ten times. In nucleotides, the CDR3 is TGTGCCAGCAGTTTAGGCGGGACGGCCCAAGAGACCCAGTACTTC. Amino acid sequence: CASSLGGTAQETQYF. The chain links TRBV28 to TRBJ2-5; D may be TRBD2 (6 bases). CDR1 and CDR2 from the germline V gene are MDHEN and SYDVKM. V lost 2 bases and J lost 1, with 11 bases in between. CDR3 length equals 15 residues.

This clonotype was counted at least ten times. The chain is built from TRBV6-1 and TRBJ1-3; 8 nucleotides align to TRBD1. The V gene end was trimmed by 8 bases and the J gene end by 0 bases; junction bases not matched to a gene: 6. The CDR3 loop spans 15 amino acids. Germline values: CDR1 MNHNS, CDR2 SASEGT. CDR3 DNA: TGTGCCAGCGCCTCCGGGACAGGCTCTGGAAACACCATATATTTT. Its translation is CASASGTGSGNTIYF.

As concerns this clonotype: This may come from a read error, since a much larger clone is one base off. This chain joins TRBV19 and TRBJ2-5; 8 bases are a match to TRBD1. The V gene's germline CDR1 is LNHDA and CDR2 SQIVND (reference sequence). J lost 5 bases, V lost 8 bases, and 10 bases had no gene match. The CDR3 covers 14 residues. Here the CDR3 DNA reads TGTGCCAGTGGTACTGGACAGGGTTCGGAGACCCAGTACTTC. Translated: CASGTGQGSETQYF.

This clonotype was found many times. V is TRBV28 and J is TRBJ1-6; 8 bases fit TRBD1. Germline V lookup: CDR1 MDHEN, CDR2 SYDVKM. This CDR3 spans 16 amino acids. The V and J ends lost 3 bases and 5 bases, in that order; junction bases with no gene match: 6. The CDR3 DNA is TGTGCCAGCAGTTTGTTGGAGACAGGGGATAATTCACCCCTCCACTTT. Encoded protein: CASSLLETGDNSPLHF. The full variable domain, with the rest looked up from reference TRBV28 and TRBJ1-6, is DVKVTQSSRYLVKRTGEKVFLECVQDMDHENMFWYRQDPGLGLRLIYFSYDVKMKEKGDIPEGYSVSREKKERFSLILESASTNQTSMYLCASSLLETGDNSPLHFGNGTRLTVT.

At least ten counts were recorded for this clonotype. The V call is TRBV28, the J call TRBJ2-7, with 7 bases identical to TRBD1. After removal of 5 bases from V and 12 bases from J, the junction contained 7 bases not matched to a gene. The CDR3 covers 11 residues. The germline V gene has CDR1 MDHEN and CDR2 SYDVKM. CDR3 amino acids: CASSQVGQWYF. CDR3 bases: TGTGCCAGCAGTCAGGTGGGACAGTGGTACTTC.

This clonotype was picked up many times. The chain recombines TRBV30 with TRBJ2-5; 13 bases agree with TRBD2. V lost 1 base to trimming and J lost 0 bases; unmatched junction nucleotides: 2. CDR3 length equals 16 residues. CDR1 is GTSNPN, CDR2 SVGIG, per germline (reference sequence). CDR3 in amino acids: CAWSAGLAGDQETQYF. For the CDR3, the DNA is TGTGCCTGGAGTGCCGGACTAGCGGGAGACCAAGAGACCCAGTACTTC.

At least ten counts were recorded for this clonotype. The junction and the germline gene differ at one end; a read error may be behind it. This chain uses TRBV29-1 with TRBJ1-2, with TRBD1 matching 9 bases. The CDR3 is 14 amino acids. CDR1 SQVTM and CDR2 ANQGSEA come from the germline V gene. CDR3 residues: CSVEGQGLNYGYTF. The CDR3 DNA is TGCAGCGTCGAAGGACAGGGGCTAAACTATGGCTACACCTTC. The whole variable domain, remainder taken from reference TRBV29-1 and TRBJ1-2, is SAVISQKPSRDICQRGTSLTIQCQVDSQVTMMFWYRQQPGQSLTLIATANQGSEATYESGFVIDKFPISRPNLTFSTLTVSNMSPEDSSIYLCSVEGQGLNYGYTFGSGTRLTVV.

This clonotype was found many times. CDR3 nucleotides: TGTGCCAGCAGTACCGGACAGGGAAACTCCTACGAGCAGTACTTC. Translating gives CASSTGQGNSYEQYF. The chain combines TRBV28 with TRBJ2-7; 8 bases are a match to TRBD1. The ends lost 5 bases at V and 0 bases at J; junction bases unmatched: 6. Germline V CDR1 and CDR2: MDHEN, SYDVKM. The CDR3 runs to 15 residues.

The CDR3 DNA sequence: TGCGCCAGCAGCCTGGGACAGGGACCAACATCGGAAGCTTTCTTT. It is translated as CASSLGQGPTSEAFF. This chain connects TRBV4-1 to TRBJ1-1; 9 positions agree with TRBD1. There are 15 residues in the CDR3. Germline V gene data show CDR1 as MGHRA and CDR2 as YSYEKL. V shed 4 bases and J 8 bases; nucleotides not matched to a gene: 11.